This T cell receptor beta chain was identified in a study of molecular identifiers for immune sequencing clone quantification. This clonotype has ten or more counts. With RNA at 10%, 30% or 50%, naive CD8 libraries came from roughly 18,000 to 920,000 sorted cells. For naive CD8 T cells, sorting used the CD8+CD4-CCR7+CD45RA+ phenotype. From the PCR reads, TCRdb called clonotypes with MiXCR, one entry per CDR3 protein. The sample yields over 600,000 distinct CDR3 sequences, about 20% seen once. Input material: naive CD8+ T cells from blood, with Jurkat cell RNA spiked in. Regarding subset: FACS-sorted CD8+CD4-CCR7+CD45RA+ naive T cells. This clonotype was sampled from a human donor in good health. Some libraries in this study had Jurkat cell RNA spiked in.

CDR3 nucleotide sequence: TGTGCCAGCAGCTTAAAACCCGACATAAACTATGGCTACACCTTC. Its protein product is CASSLKPDINYGYTF. The chain links TRBV7-9 to TRBJ1-2, with D hard to call. CDR1 is SEHNR and CDR2 is FQNEAQ in the germline V gene (reference sequence). Trimming left V 2 bases short and J 2 bases short, with 12 bases between. The length of the CDR3 is 15 residues. Supplemented by reference TRBV7-9 and TRBJ1-2, the full variable domain reads DTGVSQNPRHKITKRGQNVTFRCDPISEHNRLYWYRQTLGQGPEFLTYFQNEAQLEKSRLLSDRFSAERPKGSFSTLEIQRTEQGDSAMYLCASSLKPDINYGYTFGSGTRLTVV.